This T cell receptor (beta chain) originates from a study of T-cell reconstitution after alpha-beta-depleted transplantation in children. Molecular barcoding with unique molecular identifiers was used for the TCRbeta library. TCRdb itself ran the PCR reads through MiXCR, one entry per CDR3 protein. The data hold around 200,000 distinct CDR3 sequences, with roughly 6.8% observed a single time. This CDR3 is 15 amino acids long. V lost 0 bases and J lost 8; bases outside the gene matches: 4. Germline CDR1 reads SGDLS; CDR2 reads YYNGEE. This clonotype was detected ten times or more. The V call is TRBV9, the J call TRBJ2-1; 11 nucleotides line up with TRBD2. This TCR was sampled from a human donor who donated a stem cell graft to a child with Wiskott-Aldrich syndrome. Sequenced material: PBMCs from the stem cell graft donor, taken from the stem cell graft. Here the CDR3 reads CASSVVASGRYEQFF. The CDR3 DNA sequence: TGTGCCAGCAGCGTAGTAGCTAGCGGGAGGTATGAGCAGTTCTTC.